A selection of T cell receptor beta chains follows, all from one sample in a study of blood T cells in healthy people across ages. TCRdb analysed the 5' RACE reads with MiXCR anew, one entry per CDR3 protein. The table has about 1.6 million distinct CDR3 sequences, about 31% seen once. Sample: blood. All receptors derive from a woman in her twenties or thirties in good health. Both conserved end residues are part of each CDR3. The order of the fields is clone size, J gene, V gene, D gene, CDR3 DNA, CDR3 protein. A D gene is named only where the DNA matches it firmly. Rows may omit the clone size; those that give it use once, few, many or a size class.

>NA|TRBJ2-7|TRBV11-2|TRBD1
TGTGCCAGCGCCTTACAGGGGCCTGTCTACGAGCAGTACTTC
CASALQGPVYEQYF
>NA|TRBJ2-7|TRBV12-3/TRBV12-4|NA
TGTGCCAGTTGGATTTCGAACCTTTACGAGCAGTACTTC
CASWISNLYEQYF
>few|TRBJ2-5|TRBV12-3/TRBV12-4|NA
TGTGCCAGCGCGTCCGGAGCGGGTGGAAGGGCCCAGTACTTC
CASASGAGGRAQYF
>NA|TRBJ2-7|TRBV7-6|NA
TGTGCCAGCAGCTTAGGAGGGATCTGCGAGCAGTACTTC
CASSLGGICEQYF
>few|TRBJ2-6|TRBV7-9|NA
TGTGCCAGCAGCTTAGTGCAACACGTCCTGACTTTC
CASSLVQHVLTF
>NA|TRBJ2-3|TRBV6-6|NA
TGTGCCAGCAGTTGCGGCAGGGGGGCAGATACGCAGTATTTT
CASSCGRGADTQYF
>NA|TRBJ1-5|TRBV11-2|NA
TGTGCCAGCAGCTTGGAATACGGGAATCAGCCCCAGCATTTT
CASSLEYGNQPQHF
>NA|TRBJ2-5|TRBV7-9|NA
TGTGCCAGCAGCCGTGACAGAAGGGAAGAGACCCAGTACTTC
CASSRDRREETQYF
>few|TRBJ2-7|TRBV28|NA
TGTGCCAGCAGTTTGTTACTAGGGACCTACGAGCAGTACTTC
CASSLLLGTYEQYF
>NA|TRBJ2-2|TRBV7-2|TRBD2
TGTGCCAGCAGCCCCCCGGCGGGAGCGAACACCGGGGAGCTGTTTTTT
CASSPPAGANTGELFF
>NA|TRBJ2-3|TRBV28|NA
TGTGCCAGCAGACATACCGCCAGCACAGATACGCAGTATTTT
CASRHTASTDTQYF
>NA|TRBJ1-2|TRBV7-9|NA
TGTGCCAGCACCAACACTGGCGGGTTTCACTATGGCTACACCTTC
CASTNTGGFHYGYTF
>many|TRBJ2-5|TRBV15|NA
TGTGCCACCAGCAGAGATCCCGTTGCCATGGGGGCTGCTGAGACCCAGTACTTC
CATSRDPVAMGAAETQYF
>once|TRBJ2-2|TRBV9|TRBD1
TGTGCCAGCAGCCCTCGGACAGGGATGGGCACCGGGGAGCTGTTTTTT
CASSPRTGMGTGELFF
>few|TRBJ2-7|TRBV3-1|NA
TGTGCCAGCAGCCAATTAGACGAGCAGTACTTC
CASSQLDEQYF
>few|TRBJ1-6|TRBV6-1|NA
TGTGCCAGCAGTGAAGCGCTTCAGGACCCTTCGCTCCACTTT
CASSEALQDPSLHF
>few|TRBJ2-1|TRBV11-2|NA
TGTGCCAGCAGCCCCCAGACTAGGATTTCCTACAATGAGCAGTTCTTC
CASSPQTRISYNEQFF
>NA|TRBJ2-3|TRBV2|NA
TGTGCCAGCGGGTGGACATCATCTGGGGTAGATACGCAGTATTTT
CASGWTSSGVDTQYF
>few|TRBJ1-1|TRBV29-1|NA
TGCAGCGTTGAAGGAGGGGAAGAGGGGACTGAAGCTTTCTTT
CSVEGGEEGTEAFF
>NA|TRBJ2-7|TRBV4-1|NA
TGCGCCAGCAGCCAAGATCCAGGACTACGTGCTTACGAGCAGTACTTC
CASSQDPGLRAYEQYF
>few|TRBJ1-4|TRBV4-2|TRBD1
TGTGCCAGCAGCCTGCACGGAGGCAGGGGGCTTGAAAAACTGTTTTTT
CASSLHGGRGLEKLFF
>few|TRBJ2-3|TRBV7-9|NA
TGTGCCAGCGGCCGGGACAACTCTCTGACAGATACGCAGTATTTT
CASGRDNSLTDTQYF
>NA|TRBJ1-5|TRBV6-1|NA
TGTGCCAGCAGTGAATATGGCTTAGAGCCATGGGACCAGCCCCAGCATTTT
CASSEYGLEPWDQPQHF
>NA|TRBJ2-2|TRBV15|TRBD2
TGTGCCACCAGCGTCGCGGGAGGGCCTTCCGGGGAGCTGTTTTTT
CATSVAGGPSGELFF
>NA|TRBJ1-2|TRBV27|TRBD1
TGTGCCAGCAGTTTCGCAACAGGGGATGGCTACACCTTC
CASSFATGDGYTF
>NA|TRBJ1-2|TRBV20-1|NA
TGCAGTGCTCCCTTTTTTGAGGGCTACACCTTC
CSAPFFEGYTF
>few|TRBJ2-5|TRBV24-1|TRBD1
TGTGCCACCAGTGATCCGACCGGGACAGGGAAGGAGACCCAGTACTTC
CATSDPTGTGKETQYF
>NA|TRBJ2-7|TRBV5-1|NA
TGCGCCAGCAGCTTGGCGTGGACGCCGACCTACGAGCAGTACTTC
CASSLAWTPTYEQYF
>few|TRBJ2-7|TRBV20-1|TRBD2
TGCAGTGCTAGAAAGGTCCCAGCGGGAGCATTAAACGAGCAGTACTTC
CSARKVPAGALNEQYF
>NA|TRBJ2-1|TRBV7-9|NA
TGTGCCAGCAGCTTATCCAGGCCCGCCCTCAATGAGCAGTTCTTC
CASSLSRPALNEQFF
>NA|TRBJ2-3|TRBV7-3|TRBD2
TGTGCCAACAGCTTAGAACTAGCGGAGGCCACAGATACGCAGTATTTT
CANSLELAEATDTQYF
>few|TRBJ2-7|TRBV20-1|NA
TGCAGTGCTAGGTTACCCCTGACCTACGAGCAGTACTTC
CSARLPLTYEQYF
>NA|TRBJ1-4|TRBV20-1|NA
TGCAGTGCTAGAGACCGGCATGAAAAACTGTTTTTT
CSARDRHEKLFF
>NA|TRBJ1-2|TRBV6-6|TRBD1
TGTGCCAGCAGTCGACAGGGCTTCTATGGCTACACCTTC
CASSRQGFYGYTF
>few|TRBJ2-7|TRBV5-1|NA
TGCGCCAGCAACATCTCCGGAGCGCGCCACGAGCAGTACTTC
CASNISGARHEQYF
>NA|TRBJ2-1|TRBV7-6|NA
TGTGCCAGCAGCTTAGTGACGGGATCGACCTACAATGAGCAGTTCTTC
CASSLVTGSTYNEQFF
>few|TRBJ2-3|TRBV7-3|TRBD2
TGTGCCAGCAGCTCCACGGGGGGGAGGGATACGCAGTATTTT
CASSSTGGRDTQYF
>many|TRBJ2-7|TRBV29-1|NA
TGCAGCGTTGCCGAGGCCTACGAGCAGTACTTC
CSVAEAYEQYF
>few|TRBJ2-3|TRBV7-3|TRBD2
TGTGCCAGCAGCTTACTAGCGGCCCCCACAGATACGCAGTATTTT
CASSLLAAPTDTQYF
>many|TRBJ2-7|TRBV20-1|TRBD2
TGCAGTGCTAGCGCTAGCGGGAGGGGATACGAGCAGTACTTC
CSASASGRGYEQYF
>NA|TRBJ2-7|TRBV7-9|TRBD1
TGTGCCAGCAGCTCGCGGACAGGGGAAAAGAGACACGAGCAGTACTTC
CASSSRTGEKRHEQYF
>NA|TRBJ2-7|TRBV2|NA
TGTGCCAGCAGTGAAGATGATTACGAGCAGTACTTC
CASSEDDYEQYF